This TCR beta chain originates from a study of CD8+ T cells in alopecia areata (dated by TCRdb to between 2018 and 2020). About the study as a whole: In both human patients and the C3H/HeJ mouse model, the study applied high-throughput TCRbeta sequencing to look at T cell clonal expansion in alopecia areata. TCRbeta CDR3 regions were amplified by immunoSEQ multiplex PCR with 35 Vbeta forward and 13 Jbeta reverse primers. Scalp clonality was compared among normal scalp (n=4), patchy alopecia areata scalp (n=8), and alopecia totalis/universalis scalp (n=8). On the human side, TCRbeta sequencing was run on scalp tissue and on sorted CD4+ and CD8+ peripheral blood T cells from healthy controls and from alopecia areata patients with either patchy or totalis/universalis disease. The RNA source kit depended on sample type: the PAXgene miRNA kit for fixed scalp, the miRNeasy kit for PBMCs, and the RNeasy kit for mouse skin.

The library relied on the immunoSEQ multiplex PCR assay. For TCR sequencing, RNA was extracted from every sample and reverse transcribed into cDNA to serve as template. First-strand cDNA was synthesized with SuperScript III using a 2:1 mix of oligo-dT and random hexamers. A synthetic immune receptor repertoire was used to measure amplification bias, and any remaining bias was corrected computationally. The original methods were these. After raw reads were preprocessed to remove errors, the CDR3 was defined following IMGT conventions as running from the conserved cysteine to phenylalanine. To get clonality, Shannon entropy was normalized by log2 of the number of productive unique TCRs and the result was subtracted from 1. CD4 or CD8 identity of scalp clones was inferred by cross-referencing scalp TCRbeta sequences with sorted blood CD4 and CD8 repertoires. The clones in this table, taken by TCRdb from immuneACCESS, are in-frame only. Not every clone is retained; where verified, under half of the shortfall comes from an unresolved V gene, and the cause of the rest is unknown. The V and J calls and the clone size are those of that table, but D and trimming were determined from the DNA. This sample has tens of thousands of clones in its table, and about 53% of those were observed once. Jointly, the top ten make up 5.5% to 6.5% of the sample.

The V and J ends are trimmed by 1 base and 2 bases, leaving 9 bases between them. Counted from cysteine to phenylalanine, this CDR3 has 14 amino acids. Only the CDR3 portion is preserved as DNA: 42 bases, with reading frame beginning at the first base. From a lookup of the germline V gene, CDR1 and CDR2 are MDHEN and SYDVKM. Overall study results and their limits: Higher clonality and more expanded CD8+ clones were observed in lesional scalp than in normal scalp, particularly in alopecia totalis/universalis, a finding suggestive of antigenic drive. Unlike mouse skin, where gammadelta T cells dominate, normal human skin contains resident alphabeta T cells that get sequenced too, which complicates analysis of the scalp TCR repertoire. Shared TCR sequences between patients were less evident than in mice, which may be partly attributable to HLA diversity in the patient population.

Notes on this clone: This clone's antigen is unknown. No much larger clone is present one base from it, and per-base qualities are unavailable.

From alopecia areata patients, peripheral blood was collected along with lesional scalp punch biopsies. PBMCs were separated by density centrifugation and stained for CD3, CD4 and CD8, after which CD4+ and CD8+ T cells were sorted on a FACSAria. The untreated alopecia areata patients were recruited through a multicenter biomarker study. In five patients from the biomarker study, the blood CD8+ T cells went through an additional sort into NKG2D-low and NKG2D-high fractions. The chain is made from TRBV28 and TRBJ2-7; TRBD1 is a weak D gene call, 5 bases matching. Sequenced: NKG2D-high CD8+ T cells sorted from blood. The cell subset or site tag for this specimen amounts to: sorted CD8+ NKG2D-high blood T cells. The TCR comes from a human donor with alopecia areata. The base sequence is TGTGCCAGCAGTTTATCCCAGGGCGCCTACGAGCAGTACTTC. It codes for CASSLSQGAYEQYF.